This TCR beta chain was sequenced in a study of PD-1 blockade in classical Hodgkin lymphoma. Notes on the study in general: By C4D1, diversity of CD4+ TCRs had risen significantly, whereas that of CD8+ TCRs had not.

Every patient was affected by relapse after autologous stem cell transplantation, while exposure to brentuximab vedotin was not uniform. The study recorded best responses of complete response, partial response or progressive disease. Sequencing used immunoSEQ multiplex PCR; TCRdb keeps in-frame clones, though not all of them. Seen here are 40,000 to 50,000 clones, more than 70% observed once, and the top ten hold around 24%. In regard to this clone: Its antigen is not identified.

Between the trimmed V and J ends, which lost 5 bases and 4 bases, there was a span of 14 bases. The CDR3 contains 14 residues. Germline V gene sequence: CDR1 SEHNR, CDR2 FQNEAQ (reference sequence). The sequences come from peripheral blood mononuclear cells (PBMCs), collected at baseline. The rearrangement joins TRBV7-9 to TRBJ1-2; D unclear. The clonotype originates from a human donor with classical Hodgkin lymphoma. CDR3 bases: TGTGCCAGCAGCCCAATGGCGGGCGGCTATGGCTACACCTTC. Translation: CASSPMAGGYGYTF. Filled out from reference TRBV7-9 and TRBJ1-2, the complete variable domain reads DTGVSQNPRHKITKRGQNVTFRCDPISEHNRLYWYRQTLGQGPEFLTYFQNEAQLEKSRLLSDRFSAERPKGSFSTLEIQRTEQGDSAMYLCASSPMAGGYGYTFGSGTRLTVV.